This passage covers 13 T cell receptor beta chains from one sample sequenced in a study of blood T cells in healthy people across ages (dated by TCRdb to the mid-2010s). Library creation used 5' RACE. A second roughly 6 to 12 cycle PCR used a sample-barcoded 5' primer and a J-beta primer mix. In-frame beta chains were kept once TCRdb had trimmed the public reads at Q25 with fastp and called clones with MiXCR. Entries that share a CDR3 protein sequence are merged under the most common genes and DNA. The sample table lists around 1,900,000 distinct CDR3 sequences, approximately 39% of them with a count of one. The top ten clones comprise under 25% of the sample. The specimen was blood. These receptors all come from a human donor in good health.

The chain recombines TRBV15 with TRBJ2-7; 10 nucleotides line up with TRBD1. In germline, CDR1 is LNHNV, CDR2 YYDKDF (reference sequence). Losses at the gene ends were 6 bases for V and 3 bases for J; bases not matched to a gene: 2. The CDR3 consists of 13 residues. The CDR3 loop is CATSRTGGYEQYF. Written as DNA, the CDR3 is TGTGCCACCAGTCGGACAGGGGGCTACGAGCAGTACTTC.

This clonotype was detected only once. The V and J genes are TRBV7-2 and TRBJ2-7; D is possibly TRBD2 (5 bases). The V end was cut by 5 bases, the J end by 2 bases, with 13 bases between. Germline V CDR1 and CDR2: SGHTA, FQGNSA. The CDR3 is 14 amino acids. The CDR3 sequence: CASSRGRNPYEQYF. The DNA of the CDR3 is TGTGCCAGCAGCCGAGGGCGGAACCCCTACGAGCAGTACTTC.

V is TRBV18 and J is TRBJ2-4, with 8 bases fitting TRBD1. The J call could be wrong; TRBJ2-7 is a better fit for the DNA end. Germline CDR1 reads KGHSH; CDR2 reads LQKENI. This CDR3 spans 16 amino acids. The chain's CDR3 is CASSPPSGQGHYEQYF. CDR3 coding DNA: TGTGCCAGCTCACCACCATCAGGACAGGGTCACTACGAGCAGTACTTC.

This clonotype was seen only a few times. The chain couples TRBV6-1 to TRBJ2-1, with 8 positions matching TRBD1. J was trimmed by 2 bases and V by 7 bases; bases with no gene match: 7. The CDR3 contains 15 residues. Germline loops: CDR1 MNHNS, CDR2 SASEGT. The CDR3 DNA reads as TGTGCCAGCATGAGGACAGGGTCCACCTACAATGAGCAGTTCTTC. Translated, it gives CASMRTGSTYNEQFF.

Comment on this clonotype: Germline is not matched at one junction end, which may reflect a read error. The chain couples TRBV7-2 to TRBJ2-1, with 10 bases matching TRBD2. The V gene's germline CDR1 is SGHTA and CDR2 FQGNSA. The CDR3 is 17 amino acids. The CDR3 sequence is CASSDDSGGPPYSEQFF. CDR3 nucleotide sequence: TGTGCCAGCTCTGATGATAGCGGGGGGCCTCCCTACAGTGAGCAGTTCTTC.

The CDR3 DNA reads as TGCGCCAGCAGCTTGACGGCAGGGGGCTACTATGGCTACACCTTC. The encoded protein is CASSLTAGGYYGYTF. J is TRBJ1-2 and V is TRBV5-1, with 8 bases aligning to TRBD1. Trimming took 1 base from V and 3 from J; bases not matched to a gene: 5. Looked up from germline, CDR1 is SGHRS and CDR2 is YFSETQ. CDR3 size: 15 residues.

V is TRBV7-3 and J is TRBJ2-3; D possibly uses TRBD1 or TRBD2 (5 bases each). CDR1 SGHTA and CDR2 FQGTGA come from the germline V gene. V lost 0 bases to trimming and J lost 3 bases, with 10 bases between them. CDR3 length: 15 amino acids. CDR3 sequence (DNA): TGTGCCAGCAGCTTAACAAGGGGCGGGACAGATACGCAGTATTTT. This gives the protein CASSLTRGGTDTQYF.

This chain joins TRBV28 and TRBJ2-5; 8 bases line up with TRBD1. This CDR3 is 15 amino acids long. Germline values: CDR1 MDHEN, CDR2 SYDVKM. V lost 5 bases, J lost 5 bases, and 10 bases stayed unmatched. CDR3 nucleotides: TGTGCCAGCAGTAGACAGGGGCTAGGATGGGAGACCCAGTACTTC. Its translation: CASSRQGLGWETQYF. The variable domain in full, completed from reference TRBV28 and TRBJ2-5, reads DVKVTQSSRYLVKRTGEKVFLECVQDMDHENMFWYRQDPGLGLRLIYFSYDVKMKEKGDIPEGYSVSREKKERFSLILESASTNQTSMYLCASSRQGLGWETQYFGPGTRLLVL.

This clonotype was seen a handful of times. The rearrangement links TRBV2 to TRBJ2-3; maybe TRBD2 (6 bases). The CDR3 sequence is 14 residues long. V was pared by 6 bases and J by 2 bases, with 12 bases between. Germline lookup yields CDR1 SNHLY and CDR2 FYNNEI. Here the CDR3 reads CASSPRLVTDTQYF. The CDR3 DNA follows: TGTGCCAGCAGCCCTAGACTAGTCACAGATACGCAGTATTTT.

In this sample, this clonotype turned up a few times. The rearrangement uses TRBV2 and TRBJ1-5; the D gene is possibly TRBD1 (6 bases). Germline V gene lookup returns CDR1 SNHLY and CDR2 FYNNEI. CDR3 length equals 14 residues. V was shortened by 3 bases and J by 6 bases, with 12 bases between the two germline ends. CDR3 in amino acids: CASSDGGRGQPQHF. The CDR3 nucleotides read TGTGCCAGCAGTGACGGGGGCAGGGGTCAGCCCCAGCATTTT.

This clonotype was counted ten times or more. The chain has TRBV9 and TRBJ2-1; 8 nucleotides match TRBD2. The CDR3 contains 16 residues. V dropped 0 bases and J dropped 12; count of bases not matched to a gene: 14. Per germline, CDR1 SGDLS and CDR2 YYNGEE. CDR3 DNA sequence: TGTGCCAGCAGCGTAGACCCAGCGGGGGCCCCCGAGGGGCAGTTCTTC. Protein product: CASSVDPAGAPEGQFF.

A few counts support this clonotype. V usage is TRBV7-2 and J usage is TRBJ1-5, with no clear D. CDR1 is SGHTA and CDR2 is FQGNSA in the germline V gene. This CDR3 has 17 amino acids. V was pared by 2 bases and J by 6 bases, with 20 bases between. The CDR3 sequence is CASSLISGPLGGQPQHF. CDR3 bases: TGTGCCAGCAGCTTAATTAGCGGTCCGTTAGGAGGTCAGCCCCAGCATTTT.

Concerning this clonotype: A much larger clonotype is one base distant, so this may be a read error. The CDR3 nucleotides read TGTGCCGGCAGACCGCGACAGGGAGCCGGCTACACCTTC. Its translation is CAGRPRQGAGYTF. This chain joins TRBV12-3 or TRBV12-4 and TRBJ1-2; 7 bases line up with TRBD1. The CDR3 is made up of 13 amino acids.